These 16 T cell receptor beta chains originate from one sample sequenced in a study of cytomegalovirus exposure and HLA in healthy donors (dated by TCRdb to the late 2010s). Libraries were prepared through the immunoSEQ multiplex PCR assay. The multiplex PCR relied on a mix of 60 forward primers for TCR Vbeta segments and 13 reverse primers for TCR Jbeta segments. TCRdb carries this immuneACCESS record with in-frame sequences only. Its versions omit some clonotypes, under half of them owing to an unresolved V gene in the studies checked, with the rest unexplained. This sample gives about 180,000 clones in total; about 80% of them show up just once. Approximately 0.7% of the sample belongs to the ten largest clones. The material sequenced was PBMCs. These receptors came from a woman aged 40 to 50 in good health and CMV-seronegative.

The chain carries TRBV13 and TRBJ1-1; D ambiguous. Trimming took off 0 bases at V and 8 bases at J, with 10 bases between the two ends. This CDR3 has 13 amino acids. Germline-derived CDR1 and CDR2 are PRHDT and FYEKMQ (reference sequence). The CDR3 nucleotides read TGTGCCAGCAGCTTAGGCTGGGGAGGGGAAGCTTTCTTT. Translation: CASSLGWGGEAFF.

J is TRBJ2-7 and V is TRBV7-8, with a weak D call TRBD2 (6 bases). Trimming shortened V by 5 bases and J by 2 bases, and 13 bases separated the two germline ends. Germline lookup yields CDR1 SGHVS and CDR2 FQNEAQ. The CDR3 has 14 residues. CDR3 sequence (DNA): TGTGCCAGCAGCAGAAGACTAGAGACCTACGAGCAGTACTTC. Translation: CASSRRLETYEQYF.

Turning to this clone: An end of the junction differs from the germline gene, which may be a read error. This sequence joins TRBV6-1 and TRBJ1-4; D not certain. CDR1 and CDR2 from the germline V gene are MNHNS and SASEGT. The CDR3 runs 14 residues. As DNA, the CDR3 is TGTGCCAGCGTGGCCGGGGTAACTAATGAAAAACTGGTTTTT. Protein sequence: CASVAGVTNEKLVF.

The rearrangement links TRBV7-6 to TRBJ1-2, with 7 bases that match TRBD1. This CDR3 has 15 residues. Germline CDR1 SGHVS, CDR2 FNYEAQ. Trimming cost V 2 bases and J 5 bases; bases outside gene matches: 8. CDR3 sequence: CASSLTPGTDYGYTF. The CDR3 DNA follows: TGTGCCAGCAGCTTAACCCCCGGGACAGATTATGGCTACACCTTC.

The chain combines TRBV19 with TRBJ1-4; 7 nucleotides line up with TRBD1. Germline values: CDR1 LNHDA, CDR2 SQIVND (reference sequence). The CDR3 runs 15 residues. V gave up 5 bases and J gave up 3 bases; unmatched junction bases: 6. Here the CDR3 reads CASSPRDSPNEKLFF. CDR3 sequence (DNA): TGTGCCAGTAGTCCCCGGGACAGCCCTAATGAAAAACTGTTTTTT.

The V call is TRBV30, the J call TRBJ2-7, with TRBD1 as a possible D gene (6 bases). The CDR3 sequence is 12 residues long. Germline loops: CDR1 GTSNPN, CDR2 SVGIG (reference sequence). Between the trimmed V and J ends, which lost 4 bases and 2 bases, there was a span of 9 bases. CDR3 sequence reads: CAWNRATYEQYF. The CDR3 nucleotides are TGTGCCTGGAACAGGGCCACCTACGAGCAGTACTTC.

This clone was recorded a few times. The chain has TRBV27 and TRBJ1-4; TRBD1 aligns across 7 bases. V lost 3 bases to trimming and J lost 8 bases; unmatched junction nucleotides: 6. The CDR3 length is 14 residues. The germline V gene has CDR1 MNHEY and CDR2 SMNVEV (reference sequence). CDR3 DNA sequence: TGTGCCAGCAGTTTTGCAGGGGGTCGCGAAAAACTGTTTTTT. Its translation is CASSFAGGREKLFF. The full variable domain, in which reference TRBV27 and TRBJ1-4 provide the parts outside the CDR3, is EAQVTQNPRYLITVTGKKLTVTCSQNMNHEYMSWYRQDPGLGLRQIYYSMNVEVTDKGDVPEGYKVSRKEKRNFPLILESPSPNQTSLYFCASSFAGGREKLFFGSGTQLSVL.

This chain links TRBV11-2 with TRBJ1-1; possibly TRBD1 for D (5 bases). Trimming left V 5 bases short and J 1 base short, with 17 bases between. Germline V CDR1 and CDR2: SGHAT, FQNNGV. The CDR3 length is 16 residues. DNA for the CDR3: TGTGCCAGCAGCCAAGATACGCAGGGTCCGAACACTGAAGCTTTCTTT. It codes for CASSQDTQGPNTEAFF. Complete variable domain (other parts from reference TRBV11-2 and TRBJ1-1): EAGVAQSPRYKIIEKRQSVAFWCNPISGHATLYWYQQILGQGPKLLIQFQNNGVVDDSQLPKDRFSAERLKGVDSTLKIQPAKLEDSAVYLCASSQDTQGPNTEAFFGQGTRLTVV.

The V gene is TRBV7-2, the J gene TRBJ2-4, with 16 bases aligning to TRBD2. This CDR3 has 17 amino acids. The germline gives CDR1 SGHTA, CDR2 FQGNSA. V was clipped by 5 bases and J by 9 bases; unmatched bases: 10. As DNA, the CDR3 is TGTGCCAGCAGCCCTCCCGGGACTAGCGGGAGGGCTTCCATTCAGTACTTC. Protein product: CASSPPGTSGRASIQYF.

The DNA for the CDR3 is TGCAGCGTTGAACCCCGACAGGAATATTACAATGAGCAGTTCTTC. Its protein product is CSVEPRQEYYNEQFF. The V and J genes are TRBV29-1 and TRBJ2-1, with D possibly matching TRBD1 (6 bases). The CDR3 totals 15 residues. Germline assignment: CDR1 SQVTM and CDR2 ANQGSEA. Trimming removed 2 bases at V and 4 bases at J, with 15 bases between.

The V and J genes are TRBV27 and TRBJ1-1; D is unclear. The germline V gene has CDR1 MNHEY and CDR2 SMNVEV (reference sequence). V was clipped by 0 bases and J by 0 bases, with 5 bases between them. CDR3 length: 14 residues. The CDR3 sequence: CASSLSVVNTEAFF. The CDR3 DNA reads TGTGCCAGCAGTTTATCGGTAGTGAACACTGAAGCTTTCTTT.

This chain connects TRBV7-3 to TRBJ2-2; 7 bases map to TRBD2. V was pared by 1 base and J by 8 bases, with 4 bases of the junction left unmatched. The CDR3 consists of 14 residues. Germline V gene lookup returns CDR1 SGHTA and CDR2 FQGTGA. DNA for the CDR3: TGTGCCAGCAGCTTAAAAGCGGGGTTGGGGGAGCTGTTTTTT. Residues: CASSLKAGLGELFF.

The V and J genes are TRBV9 and TRBJ2-5; TRBD2 matches 7 bases. Germline V CDR1 and CDR2: SGDLS, YYNGEE. This CDR3 has 15 residues. Unmatched junction bases numbered 9, after V lost 3 bases and J lost 4 bases. CDR3 in DNA: TGTGCCAGCAGCGCAAATAGCGGGTCCCCAGAGACCCAGTACTTC. It encodes CASSANSGSPETQYF.

The J gene is TRBJ1-5, the V gene TRBV7-2; tentative D call: TRBD1 (6 bases). V gave up 3 bases and J gave up 2 bases, with 8 bases separating them. The CDR3 extends over 14 amino acids. Germline V CDR1 and CDR2: SGHTA, FQGNSA. The CDR3 sequence: CASSFRQGNQPQHF. The DNA of the CDR3 is TGTGCCAGCAGCTTCCGACAGGGCAATCAGCCCCAGCATTTT.

The chain employs TRBV19 and TRBJ2-5; the match to TRBD2 covers 11 bases. Germline V gives CDR1 LNHDA, CDR2 SQIVND (reference sequence). This CDR3 contains 16 residues. V dropped 4 bases and J dropped 2; count of bases not matched to a gene: 6. In nucleotides, the CDR3 is TGTGCCAGTAGTACGACCGGGACTAGCGGACAAGAGACCCAGTACTTC. This translates into CASSTTGTSGQETQYF. Drawing the rest from reference TRBV19 and TRBJ2-5, the complete variable domain is DGGITQSPKYLFRKEGQNVTLSCEQNLNHDAMYWYRQDPGQGLRLIYYSQIVNDFQKGDIAEGYSVSREKKESFPLTVTSAQKNPTAFYLCASSTTGTSGQETQYFGPGTRLLVL.

This clone occurred once. The J gene is TRBJ1-1, the V gene TRBV6-1; no definite D call. The CDR3 length is 15 residues. The germline gives CDR1 MNHNS, CDR2 SASEGT. The germline V and J ends were trimmed by 5 bases and 6 bases, with 19 bases remaining between them. CDR3 loop: CASSRSAGLNAEAFF. DNA for the CDR3: TGTGCCAGCAGTCGTAGTGCCGGGTTAAACGCTGAAGCTTTCTTT.